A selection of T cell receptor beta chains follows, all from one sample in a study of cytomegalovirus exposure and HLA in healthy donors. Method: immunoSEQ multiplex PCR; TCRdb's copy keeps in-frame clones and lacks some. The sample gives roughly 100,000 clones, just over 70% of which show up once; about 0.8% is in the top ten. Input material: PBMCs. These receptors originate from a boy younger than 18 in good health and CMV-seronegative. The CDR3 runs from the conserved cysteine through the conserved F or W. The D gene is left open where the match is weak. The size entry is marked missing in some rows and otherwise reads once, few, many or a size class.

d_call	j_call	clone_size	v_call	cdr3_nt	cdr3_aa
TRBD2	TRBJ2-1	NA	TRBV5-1	TGCGCCAGCAGCTCGGGCGGGAGCTCCTACAATGAGCAGTTCTTC	CASSSGGSSYNEQFF
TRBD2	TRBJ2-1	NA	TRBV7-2	TGTGCCAGCAGCCAAGCACTAGCGGGCCCTTGGAATGAGCAGTTCTTC	CASSQALAGPWNEQFF
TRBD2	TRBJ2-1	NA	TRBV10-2	TGCGCCAGCAGACCACTAGCGGGAGACCATGGCGAGCAGTTCTTC	CASRPLAGDHGEQFF
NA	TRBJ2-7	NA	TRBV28	TGTGCCAGCAGTTTACTCTTCGTCTACGAGCAGTACTTC	CASSLLFVYEQYF
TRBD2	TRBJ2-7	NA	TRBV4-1	TGCGCCAGCAGCCCTATTGGGGGACTAAGCTCCTACGAGCAGTACTTC	CASSPIGGLSSYEQYF
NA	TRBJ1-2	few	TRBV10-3	TGTGCCATCAGGGACAGACTAAACTATGGCTACACCTTC	CAIRDRLNYGYTF
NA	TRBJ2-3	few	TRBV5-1	TGCGCCAGCCTGCCCGGGGGTGGGACAGATACGCAGTATTTT	CASLPGGGTDTQYF
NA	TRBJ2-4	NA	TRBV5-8	TGTGCCAGCAGCTTGGGAGGGCGAAACATTCAGTACTTC	CASSLGGRNIQYF
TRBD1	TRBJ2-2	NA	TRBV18	TGTGCCAGCTCATCGGGACAGGGGGCTTACACCGGGGAGCTGTTTTTT	CASSSGQGAYTGELFF
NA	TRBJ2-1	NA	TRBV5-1	TGCGCCAGCAGCTATCGACAGGCCCAATACAATGAGCAGTTCTTC	CASSYRQAQYNEQFF
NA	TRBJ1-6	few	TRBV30	TGTGCCTGGAGTTTAGGGAGCGGTTCACCCCTCCACTTT	CAWSLGSGSPLHF
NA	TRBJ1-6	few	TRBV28	TGTGCCAGTAACGGAGGATCCTATAATTCACCCCTCCACTTT	CASNGGSYNSPLHF
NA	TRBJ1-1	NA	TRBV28	TGTGCCAGCAGTTCTGGACCAAGGGGCGCTTTCTTT	CASSSGPRGAFF
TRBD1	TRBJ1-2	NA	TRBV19	TGTGCCAGTAGTACTTTTGGACAGGGTGAATATGGCTACACCTTC	CASSTFGQGEYGYTF
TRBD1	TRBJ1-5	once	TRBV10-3	TGTGCCTCCCGAGGGGGCGGACTGTTTAGCAATCAGCCCCAGCATTTT	CASRGGGLFSNQPQHF
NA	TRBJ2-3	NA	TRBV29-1	TGCAGCGTTAGGGGCAGGGTCACAGATACGCAGTATTTT	CSVRGRVTDTQYF
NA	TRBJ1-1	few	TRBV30	TGTGCCTGGAGTGTTCCCATAGGGGGTTACACTGAAGCTTTCTTT	CAWSVPIGGYTEAFF
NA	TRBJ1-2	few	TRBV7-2	TGTGCCAGCAGCAGAGCTCAGGGATTCTATGGCTACACCTTC	CASSRAQGFYGYTF
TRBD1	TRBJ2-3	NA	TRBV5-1	TGCGCCAGCAGCTTGGACGTACAGGGGGCTGGTGATACGCAGTATTTT	CASSLDVQGAGDTQYF
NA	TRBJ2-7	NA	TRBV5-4	TGTGCCAGCAGCTGGGGTGGGGCCAGGGGCTACGAGCAGTACTTC	CASSWGGARGYEQYF
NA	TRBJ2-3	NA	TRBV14	TGTGCCAGCAGCCACCCCCCGGGCCGAAAGAGGGGCACAGATACGCAGTATTTT	CASSHPPGRKRGTDTQYF
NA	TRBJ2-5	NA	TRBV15	TGTGCCACCAGCAGCCCACCAAGGGGCAGAGCCCTTGGAGAGACCCAGTACTTC	CATSSPPRGRALGETQYF
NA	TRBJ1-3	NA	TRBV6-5	TGTGCCAGCAGTTACGGGCAGAACCCCTCTGGAAACACCATATATTTT	CASSYGQNPSGNTIYF
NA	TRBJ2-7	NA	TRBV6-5	TGTGCCAGCCGGAGGGGCCCTCCCTACGAGCAGTACTTC	CASRRGPPYEQYF
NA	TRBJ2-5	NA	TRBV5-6	TGTGCCAGCAGCTCTCTTCTGGAGACCCAGTACTTC	CASSSLLETQYF
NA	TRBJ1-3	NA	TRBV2	TGTGCCAGCAGACAGGGAGTAGGAAACACCATATATTTT	CASRQGVGNTIYF
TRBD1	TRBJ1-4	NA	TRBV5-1	TGCGCCAGCAGCGAGGGAACAGGGGCGGGGAAACTGTTTTTT	CASSEGTGAGKLFF
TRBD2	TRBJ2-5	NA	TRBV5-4	TGTGCCAGCAGTCAGGGACTAGCGGGCCTCCAAGAGACCCAGTACTTC	CASSQGLAGLQETQYF
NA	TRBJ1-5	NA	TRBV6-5	TGTGCCAGCCGAAACAGGGAATCCAATCAGCCCCAGCATTTT	CASRNRESNQPQHF
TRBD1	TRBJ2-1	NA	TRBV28	TGTGCCAGCAGCCCGGCAGGGGGCGGAAACAATGAGCAGTTCTTC	CASSPAGGGNNEQFF
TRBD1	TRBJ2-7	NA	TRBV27	TGTGCCAGCAGCAGAGGGGGCAATCAGTACGAGCAGTACTTC	CASSRGGNQYEQYF
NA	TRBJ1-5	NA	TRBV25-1	TGTGCCATCCAGACAGGCCCTTGGGAGAATCAGCCCCAGCATTTT	CAIQTGPWENQPQHF
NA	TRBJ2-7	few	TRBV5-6	TGTGCCAGCAGCTGGGGGGCCTACGAGCAGTACTTC	CASSWGAYEQYF
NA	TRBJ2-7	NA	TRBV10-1	TGCGCCAGTTGCGGTCCCTACGAGCAGTACTTC	CASCGPYEQYF
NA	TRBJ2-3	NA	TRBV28	TGTGCCAGCAGTTTTACCAGTTTGGATACGCAGTATTTT	CASSFTSLDTQYF
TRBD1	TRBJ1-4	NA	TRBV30	TGTGCCTGGAGTACGGACAGGGGGCTGGAAAAACTGTTTTTT	CAWSTDRGLEKLFF
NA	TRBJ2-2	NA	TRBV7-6	TGTGCCAGCAGCCCCCGGTGGGGCTTGGGCACCGGGGAGCTGTTTTTT	CASSPRWGLGTGELFF
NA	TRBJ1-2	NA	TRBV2	TGTGCCAGCAAACCGGGATGGGGCTACACCTTC	CASKPGWGYTF
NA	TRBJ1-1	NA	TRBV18	TGTGCCAGCTCACTCACGGTTCGGACTGAAGCTTTCTTT	CASSLTVRTEAFF
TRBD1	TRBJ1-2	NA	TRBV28	TGTGCCAGCAGTCCACGGGGGACAGGCTATGGCTACACCTTC	CASSPRGTGYGYTF
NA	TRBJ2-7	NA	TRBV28	TGTGCCAGCAGGGATTATCCCCGCCAGGGAGGTTACGAGCAGTACTTC	CASRDYPRQGGYEQYF
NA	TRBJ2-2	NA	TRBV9	TGTGCCAGCAGCGACAACCCGCTCGCGAACACCGGGGAGCTGTTTTTT	CASSDNPLANTGELFF
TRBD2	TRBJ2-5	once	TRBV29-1	TGCAGCGTTGAAGTAGCGGGCGGGAGTGAGACCCAGTACTTC	CSVEVAGGSETQYF
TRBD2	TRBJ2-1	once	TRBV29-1	TGCAGCGTTGAACGGTGGGGACTAGCGCGCGGACGGAATGAGCAGTTCTTC	CSVERWGLARGRNEQFF
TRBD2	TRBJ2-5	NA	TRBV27	TGTGCCAGCAGTGCGGGACGAAGGGAGGGCCAGTACTTC	CASSAGRREGQYF
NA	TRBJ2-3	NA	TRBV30	TGTGCCTGGAGTCGGCAGGGGTCAGATACGCAGTATTTT	CAWSRQGSDTQYF
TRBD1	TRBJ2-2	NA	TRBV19	TGTGCCAGTAGTTTACTCGACAGGGGGTTAAATGTGAACACCGGGGAGCTGTTTTTT	CASSLLDRGLNVNTGELFF
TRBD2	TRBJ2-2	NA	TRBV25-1	TGTGCCAGCATGCTAGCGGGAGAAGTCGGGGAGCTGTTTTTT	CASMLAGEVGELFF
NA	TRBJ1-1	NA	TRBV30	TGTGCCTGGAGACAGGGAAAGAGCACTGAAGCTTTCTTT	CAWRQGKSTEAFF
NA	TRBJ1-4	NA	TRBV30	TGTGCCTGGACGGGTGGGGCCATTAATGAAAAACTGTTTTTT	CAWTGGAINEKLFF
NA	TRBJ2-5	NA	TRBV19	TGTGCCAGTAGTCTTCGGGAGACCCAGTACTTC	CASSLRETQYF
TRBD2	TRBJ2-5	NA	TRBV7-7	TGTGCCAGCAGCTTGACCGGGACTACTAAAGAGACCCAGTACTTC	CASSLTGTTKETQYF
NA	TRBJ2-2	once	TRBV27	TGTGCCAGCAGTTCCCTTCCCCCCGGGCGGGCGAACACCGGGGAGCTGTTTTTT	CASSSLPPGRANTGELFF